This T cell receptor beta chain appears in the sequencing data of a study of CD8+ T cells in alopecia areata (dated by TCRdb to 2016 to 2018). Regarding the research as a whole: The treated patients took part in an open-label pilot trial in which moderate-to-severe alopecia areata was treated with oral tofacitinib at 5 to 10 mg twice daily. Tofacitinib was administered for 6 to 18 months, and 6 months of follow-up off drug were then conducted to assess delayed response and recurrence. The SALT score, which quantifies the percentage of affected scalp surface area, was used to measure disease severity in treated patients. In both human patients and the C3H/HeJ mouse model, the study applied high-throughput TCRbeta sequencing to look at T cell clonal expansion in alopecia areata. Human TCRbeta sequencing covered scalp tissue and sorted CD4+ and CD8+ peripheral blood T cells from patchy and totalis/universalis alopecia areata patients and healthy controls. Patients on tofacitinib were biopsied at baseline and after 4 and 24 weeks of treatment, and several of the patients also had a later scalp biopsy. Clonality in the scalp was compared among normal scalp (n=4), patchy alopecia areata scalp (n=8), and alopecia totalis/universalis scalp (n=8). RNA was obtained with the PAXgene miRNA kit for fixed scalp, the miRNeasy kit for PBMCs, and the RNeasy kit for mouse skin. Amplification of TCRbeta CDR3 regions was done by immunoSEQ multiplex PCR using 35 Vbeta forward primers and 13 Jbeta reverse primers.

The CDR3 has 14 amino acids, counting the end cysteine and phenylalanine. Only the CDR3 DNA stays, 42 bases, in frame from base 1. V loses 3 bases, J loses 2 bases, and the germline ends lie 6 bases apart. In the germline V gene, CDR1 corresponds to SGHRS and CDR2 to YFSETQ. Comment on this clone: Its target antigen remains unknown. Base quality data are lacking; no much larger clone is found one base away.

The time point label corresponds to: less than 25 weeks on oral tofacitinib. This sample's treatment or condition label indicates: oral pan-JAK inhibitor, 5-10 mg twice daily. Lesional scalp punch biopsies and peripheral blood were collected from alopecia areata patients. PBMCs were isolated by density centrifugation and stained for CD3, CD4 and CD8, and CD4+ and CD8+ T cells were sorted on a FACSAria. Overall study results and their limits: Unlike mouse skin, where gammadelta T cells dominate, normal human skin contains resident alphabeta T cells that get sequenced too, which complicates analysis of the scalp TCR repertoire. With tofacitinib, both scalp clonality and the number of expanded CD8+ clones among the top 100 scalp clones went down significantly. The treated cohort was small, with a single nonresponder, so links between baseline CD8+ expansion and response need larger studies. Higher clonality and more expanded CD8+ clones were observed in lesional scalp than in normal scalp, particularly in alopecia totalis/universalis, a finding suggestive of antigenic drive. Compared with mice, TCR sequences shared between patients were less clear, possibly partly because of HLA diversity across the patient population. During tofacitinib treatment, many expanded lesional clones remained in scalp and blood, and this persistence may partly explain relapse after treatment is stopped.

The method behind the library was the immunoSEQ multiplex PCR assay. To provide template for TCR sequencing, every sample had RNA extracted and reverse transcribed into cDNA. First-strand cDNA was synthesized using SuperScript III with a 2:1 mix of oligo-dT and random hexamers. Amplification bias was assessed with a synthetic immune receptor repertoire, and residual bias was removed computationally. Per the authors' processing: Raw reads were preprocessed for error removal, and CDR3 was defined according to IMGT conventions as running from the conserved cysteine to phenylalanine. Clonality was calculated as 1 minus Shannon entropy normalized by log2 of the number of productive unique TCRs. CD4 or CD8 identity of scalp clones was inferred by cross-referencing scalp TCRbeta sequences with sorted blood CD4 and CD8 repertoires. Not all clones reach the TCRdb copy of this immuneACCESS table, which keeps in-frame sequences only. Checked studies attribute under half of the gap to unresolved V genes and leave the rest unexplained. The V and J calls and clone size are taken from that table; D and trimming were inferred from the DNA. Recorded for this sample are under 150,000 clones; 45% to 65% of them occurred a single time. The ten most abundant clones make up about 3.4% of the sample.

This specimen consisted of CD4+ T cells sorted from blood, obtained at week 24, from a patient treated with tofacitinib. The chain employs TRBV5-1 and TRBJ2-6; the D gene is unclear. The sequence was collected from a human donor with alopecia areata. The CDR3 loop reads CASSSLPGANVLTF. DNA sequence: TGCGCCAGCAGCTCTCTTCCTGGGGCCAACGTCCTGACTTTC.